The 29 T cell receptor beta chains in this list originate from one sample, sequenced in a study of siplizumab effects on memory and regulatory T cells. Using immunoSEQ multiplex PCR, the repertoire was profiled, and TCRdb retains in-frame clones only, with some absent. The profile shows some 90,000 clones, 80% to 90% of them singletons. Sequencing was done on a sample of CD4+ T cells sorted from blood. Receptors originate from a human donor in good health.

The V gene is TRBV7-2, the J gene TRBJ2-7; possibly TRBD2 for D (6 bases). The V gene's germline CDR1 is SGHTA and CDR2 FQGNSA. The CDR3 consists of 14 residues. Trimming cost V 5 bases and J 2 bases, with 13 bases left between them. The CDR3 here is CASSPRAGPYEQYF. The CDR3 DNA follows: TGTGCCAGCAGCCCCCGAGCGGGCCCCTACGAGCAGTACTTC. The full variable domain, its missing parts supplied by reference TRBV7-2 and TRBJ2-7, is GAGVSQSPSNKVTEKGKDVELRCDPISGHTALYWYRQSLGQGLEFLIYFQGNSAPDKSGLPSDRFSAERTGGSVSTLTIQRTQQEDSAVYLCASSPRAGPYEQYFGPGTRLTVT.

The chain links TRBV19 to TRBJ2-3; 7 bases match TRBD2. The length of the CDR3 is 11 residues. CDR1 is LNHDA, CDR2 SQIVND, per germline (reference sequence). V was clipped by 3 bases and J by 11 bases; unmatched bases: 2. DNA for the CDR3: TGTGCCAGTAGTATCGGGGGGATGCAGTATTTT. This gives the protein CASSIGGMQYF.

In its sample, this clone was seen once. The rearrangement links TRBV14 to TRBJ1-1, with D hard to call. Germline V gene data show CDR1 as SGHDN and CDR2 as FVKESK. Trimming stripped 4 bases from V and 4 bases from J, with 4 bases between. The length of the CDR3 is 11 residues. The CDR3 nucleotides are TGTGCCAGCAGCCCATTCACTGAAGCTTTCTTT. Amino acids: CASSPFTEAFF.

V and J are TRBV7-2 and TRBJ2-7; weak D call: TRBD2 (6 bases). The V end lost 0 bases, the J end lost 3 bases, and 12 bases lay between the germline ends. Per germline, CDR1 SGHTA and CDR2 FQGNSA. The CDR3 length is 15 residues. The CDR3 spells CASSLAGVRGYEQYF. The CDR3 nucleotides are TGTGCCAGCAGCTTAGCTGGTGTGCGGGGCTACGAGCAGTACTTC.

This sequence joins TRBV4-2 and TRBJ2-3; D is possibly TRBD2 (6 bases). CDR1 is LGHNA and CDR2 is YNFKEQ in the germline V gene. Trimming shortened V by 0 bases and J by 4 bases, and 8 bases separated the two germline ends. The CDR3 runs to 14 residues. Written as DNA, the CDR3 is TGTGCCAGCAGCCAAGAACTAGCAGCAGATACGCAGTATTTT. Amino acids: CASSQELAADTQYF.

V is TRBV5-6 and J is TRBJ1-2; D gene uncertain. Germline values: CDR1 SGHDT, CDR2 YYEEEE. The CDR3 has 13 residues. V was pared by 4 bases and J by 11 bases, with 18 bases between. CDR3 region: CASSRPGKSGYTF. Written as DNA, the CDR3 is TGTGCCAGCAGCAGACCCGGGAAATCAGGATACACCTTC.

The chain is built from TRBV14 and TRBJ1-1; D call uncertain. V dropped 3 bases and J dropped 1 base, with 6 bases sitting between them. Per the germline V gene, CDR1 is SGHDN and CDR2 is FVKESK. The CDR3 runs to 13 residues. In nucleotides, the CDR3 is TGTGCCAGCAGCCAGACCCAGAACACTGAAGCTTTCTTT. It is translated as CASSQTQNTEAFF.

V usage is TRBV5-1 and J usage is TRBJ2-3, with TRBD2 as a possible D gene (5 bases). The CDR3 contains 14 residues. Deletions cut 3 bases from V and 4 bases from J, with 12 bases between. CDR1 is SGHRS and CDR2 is YFSETQ in the germline V gene. As DNA, the CDR3 is TGCGCCAGCAGCTCCACGGACTTCCCAGATACGCAGTATTTT. Translation: CASSSTDFPDTQYF.

The chain employs TRBV29-1 and TRBJ2-3, with a tentative D call TRBD1 (5 bases). The length of the CDR3 is 14 residues. V gave up 6 bases and J gave up 2 bases, with 15 bases separating them. Germline values: CDR1 SQVTM, CDR2 ANQGSEA. CDR3 DNA sequence: TGCAGCGTGGACACCCTACAGGCCACAGATACGCAGTATTTT. It specifies CSVDTLQATDTQYF.

The chain carries TRBV5-1 and TRBJ2-2; 10 positions agree with TRBD1. This CDR3 has 16 residues. Germline V gene lookup returns CDR1 SGHRS and CDR2 YFSETQ. The J segment lost 5 bases and the V segment lost 1 base, leaving 5 bases of the junction unmatched. For the CDR3, the DNA is TGCGCCAGCAGCTTGCTAGGACAGGGGGTTACCGGGGAGCTGTTTTTT. Its protein is CASSLLGQGVTGELFF.

The chain has TRBV21-1 and TRBJ1-2; the table gives TRBD1 as D, unverified against the DNA. TRBV21-1 is a recognized pseudogene. The CDR3 length is 18 residues. DNA of the CDR3: TGTGCCAGCAGCAAAGCGCCAGGGACAGGGGGCCAGAACTATGGCTACACCTTC. Translation gives CASSKAPGTGGQNYGYTF.

V and J are TRBV5-4 and TRBJ2-3; D might be TRBD1 or TRBD2, each matching 5 bases. The germline V gene has CDR1 SGHNT and CDR2 YYREEE (reference sequence). This CDR3 comprises 14 residues. Trimming took 4 bases from V and 1 from J, leaving 10 bases between them. As DNA, the CDR3 is TGTGCCAGCAGCCGGGACCTAGGCACAGATACGCAGTATTTT. This translates into CASSRDLGTDTQYF.

The J gene is TRBJ1-4, the V gene TRBV7-9; maybe TRBD1 (6 bases). The length of the CDR3 is 16 residues. Germline values: CDR1 SEHNR, CDR2 FQNEAQ (reference sequence). With 0 bases removed from V and 0 bases from J, the gap between germline ends came to 8 bases. In DNA, the CDR3 is TGTGCCAGCAGCTTAGCCGGACAGACAACTAATGAAAAACTGTTTTTT. Amino acid sequence: CASSLAGQTTNEKLFF.

The chain combines TRBV19 with TRBJ2-7, with TRBD1 matching over 10 bases. Germline CDR1 reads LNHDA; CDR2 reads SQIVND (reference sequence). The junction had 10 bases not matched to a gene; V was cut back by 4 bases and J by 4 bases. The CDR3 has 16 residues. The CDR3, as DNA: TGTGCCAGTAGTAGAGTACCGGGACAGGGGACGTACGAGCAGTACTTC. Translation gives CASSRVPGQGTYEQYF.

V gene TRBV4-3 combines with J gene TRBJ2-5, with no clear D. Trimming took 4 bases from V and 3 from J, leaving 3 bases between them. The CDR3 consists of 11 residues. Germline V gives CDR1 LGHNA, CDR2 YSLEER. The CDR3 sequence: CASSREETQYF. The DNA of the CDR3 is TGCGCCAGCAGCCGCGAAGAGACCCAGTACTTC.

This sequence joins TRBV28 and TRBJ1-5, with D unclear. The CDR3 is 14 amino acids. CDR1 and CDR2 from the germline V gene are MDHEN and SYDVKM. Trimming stripped 2 bases from V and 7 bases from J, with 12 bases between. CDR3 amino acids: CASSLQAAGQPQHF. For the CDR3, the DNA is TGTGCCAGCAGTTTACAGGCCGCCGGACAGCCCCAGCATTTT.

The J gene is TRBJ2-7, the V gene TRBV30, with 7 bases identical to TRBD2. The CDR3 totals 18 residues. Trimming cost V 1 base and J 0 bases; bases outside gene matches: 15. Germline V gene sequence: CDR1 GTSNPN, CDR2 SVGIG (reference sequence). The CDR3 DNA reads as TGTGCCTGGAGTGCCTTGAAGAGGCGGGAGAGGTACTCCTACGAGCAGTACTTC. Amino acid sequence: CAWSALKRRERYSYEQYF.

The CDR3 region is CASSSLREGSRSPLHF. As DNA, the CDR3 is TGTGCCAGTAGCTCCTTGAGGGAGGGATCGCGTTCACCCCTCCACTTT. The genes are TRBV19 and TRBJ1-6; D gene unclear. V was shortened by 6 bases and J by 9 bases, with 21 bases between the two germline ends. This CDR3 spans 16 amino acids. Germline CDR1 LNHDA, CDR2 SQIVND (reference sequence).

The chain recombines TRBV5-1 with TRBJ1-1; no firm D call. CDR1 SGHRS and CDR2 YFSETQ come from the germline V gene. Trimming stripped 4 bases from V and 2 bases from J, with 15 bases between. This CDR3 is built from 15 residues. CDR3 sequence reads: CASSPDGMGNTEAFF. The CDR3 DNA reads as TGCGCCAGCAGCCCGGACGGGATGGGAAACACTGAAGCTTTCTTT. Full variable domain (outside the CDR3, taken from reference TRBV5-1 and TRBJ1-1): KAGVTQTPRYLIKTRGQQVTLSCSPISGHRSVSWYQQTPGQGLQFLFEYFSETQRNKGNFPGRFSGRQFSNSRSEMNVSTLELGDSALYLCASSPDGMGNTEAFFGQGTRLTVV.

The chain combines TRBV11-2 with TRBJ2-3; D perhaps matches TRBD2 (5 bases). Germline lookup yields CDR1 SGHAT and CDR2 FQNNGV. The CDR3 spans 14 residues. Trimming stripped 1 base from V and 2 bases from J, with 7 bases between. CDR3 protein: CASSLVDYTDTQYF. CDR3 bases: TGTGCCAGCAGCTTAGTCGACTACACAGATACGCAGTATTTT.

This chain uses TRBV29-1 with TRBJ2-3; D gene unclear. The V and J ends lost 4 bases and 1 base respectively, with 9 bases between them. Germline V lookup: CDR1 SQVTM, CDR2 ANQGSEA. CDR3 size: 13 residues. CDR3 nucleotides: TGCAGCGTTGGGGGTGGGGGCACAGATACGCAGTATTTT. It translates to CSVGGGGTDTQYF.

This chain uses TRBV6-5 with TRBJ1-1, with D possibly matching TRBD1 (5 bases). Germline assignment: CDR1 MNHEY and CDR2 SVGAGI. V shed 2 bases and J shed 1 base, with 11 bases lying between them. The CDR3 loop spans 15 amino acids. The CDR3 is CASSYNRLKNTEAFF. CDR3 in DNA: TGTGCCAGCAGTTACAACAGGTTAAAGAACACTGAAGCTTTCTTT.

The CDR3 here is CASSVVRPDQAYGYTF. Here the CDR3 DNA reads TGTGCCAGCAGCGTAGTTCGGCCAGATCAGGCCTATGGCTACACCTTC. V gene TRBV9 combines with J gene TRBJ1-2; D gene unclear. V was trimmed by 0 bases and J by 4 bases, leaving 16 bases between them. CDR3 size: 16 residues. CDR1 and CDR2 from the germline V gene are SGDLS and YYNGEE.

The rearrangement joins TRBV19 to TRBJ1-2, with 9 bases that match TRBD1. Germline V CDR1 and CDR2: LNHDA, SQIVND (reference sequence). The trim removed 3 bases at V and 7 bases at J, leaving 15 bases unmatched. The CDR3 has 17 residues. The CDR3 region is CASSIHSPGTGIGGYTF. The CDR3, as DNA: TGTGCCAGTAGTATCCACTCCCCCGGGACAGGGATAGGTGGCTACACCTTC.

This chain links TRBV14 with TRBJ1-2; TRBD1 agrees at 10 bases. The J segment lost 8 bases and the V segment lost 1 base, leaving 4 bases of the junction unmatched. The CDR3 is made up of 14 amino acids. Germline-derived CDR1 and CDR2 are SGHDN and FVKESK. Here the CDR3 DNA reads TGTGCCAGCAGCCAAGCCGGGACAGGGGTAGGCTACACCTTC. Its protein is CASSQAGTGVGYTF.

This clone was observed a few times. The V gene is TRBV28, the J gene TRBJ1-1; D gene uncertain. Germline V CDR1 and CDR2: MDHEN, SYDVKM. This CDR3 comprises 9 residues. The CDR3 DNA reads TGTGCTGAGGTAGAGGAAGCTTTCTTT. Amino acids: CAEVEEAFF. The full variable domain, rest sourced from reference TRBV28 and TRBJ1-1, is DVKVTQSSRYLVKRTGEKVFLECVQDMDHENMFWYRQDPGLGLRLIYFSYDVKMKEKGDIPEGYSVSREKKERFSLILESASTNQTSMYLCAEVEEAFFGQGTRLTVV.

The V call is TRBV6-1, the J call TRBJ1-5; D perhaps matches TRBD1 (5 bases). This CDR3 comprises 15 residues. Per the germline V gene, CDR1 is MNHNS and CDR2 is SASEGT. V was pared by 4 bases and J by 0 bases, with 10 bases between. CDR3 loop: CASSGDGYSNQPQHF. CDR3 bases: TGTGCCAGCAGTGGGGACGGTTATAGCAATCAGCCCCAGCATTTT.

J is TRBJ2-2 and V is TRBV4-1; 7 positions match TRBD2. Per the germline V gene, CDR1 is MGHRA and CDR2 is YSYEKL. The CDR3 covers 15 residues. With V trimmed by 4 bases and J by 5 bases, 7 bases remained unmatched. CDR3 in DNA: TGCGCCAGCAGCCCCCGGGGGGATTATACCGGGGAGCTGTTTTTT. Its translation: CASSPRGDYTGELFF.

This clone was observed a few times. The V call is TRBV29-1, the J call TRBJ2-5; D might be TRBD2 (6 bases). The CDR3 is 13 residues long. The V gene lost 7 bases and the J gene lost 5 bases, with 17 bases spanning the gap. From germline, CDR1 is SQVTM and CDR2 ANQGSEA. The CDR3 loop is CSACGARVETQYF. For the CDR3, the DNA is TGCAGCGCGTGCGGGGCGAGGGTGGAGACCCAGTACTTC.